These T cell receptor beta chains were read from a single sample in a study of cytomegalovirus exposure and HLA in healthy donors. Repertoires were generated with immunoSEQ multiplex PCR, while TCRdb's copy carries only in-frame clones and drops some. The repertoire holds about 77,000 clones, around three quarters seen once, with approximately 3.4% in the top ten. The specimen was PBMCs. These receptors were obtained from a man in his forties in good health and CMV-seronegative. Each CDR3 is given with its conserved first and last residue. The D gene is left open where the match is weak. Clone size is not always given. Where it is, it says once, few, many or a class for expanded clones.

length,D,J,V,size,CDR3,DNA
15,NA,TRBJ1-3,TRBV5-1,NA,CASSLGEGSRNTIYF,TGCGCCAGCAGCCTAGGGGAGGGCTCCAGAAACACCATATATTTT
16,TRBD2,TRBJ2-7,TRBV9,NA,CASSGSRQAGGDEQYF,TGTGCCAGCAGCGGATCCCGACAGGCGGGGGGTGACGAGCAGTACTTC
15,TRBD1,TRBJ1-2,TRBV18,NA,CASSPGTGSNYGYTF,TGTGCCAGCTCACCCGGGACAGGGTCTAACTATGGCTACACCTTC
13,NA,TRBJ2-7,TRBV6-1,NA,CASRAPGSYEQYF,TGTGCCAGCAGGGCCCCAGGGTCCTACGAGCAGTACTTC
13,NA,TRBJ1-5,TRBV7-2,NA,CASSSQGHQPQHF,TGTGCCAGCAGCTCCCAGGGTCATCAGCCCCAGCATTTT
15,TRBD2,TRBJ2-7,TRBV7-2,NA,CASSSQLASSYEQYF,TGTGCCAGCAGCTCGCAACTAGCGAGCTCCTACGAGCAGTACTTC
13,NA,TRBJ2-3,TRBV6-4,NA,CASSLQGSDTQYF,TGTGCCAGCAGCCTCCAGGGGTCCGATACGCAGTATTTT
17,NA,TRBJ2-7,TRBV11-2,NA,CASSPSGRGVRSYEQYF,TGTGCCAGCAGCCCCTCCGGAAGGGGCGTTCGGTCCTACGAGCAGTACTTC
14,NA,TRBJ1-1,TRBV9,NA,CASSPGQGNTEAFF,TGTGCCAGCAGCCCAGGGCAGGGGAACACTGAAGCTTTCTTT
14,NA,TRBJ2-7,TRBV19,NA,CASSIQGGPYEQYF,TGTGCCAGTAGTATACAGGGAGGTCCCTACGAGCAGTACTTC
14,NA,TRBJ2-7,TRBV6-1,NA,CASSEIGSSYEQYF,TGTGCCAGCAGTGAAATAGGGAGCTCCTACGAGCAGTACTTC
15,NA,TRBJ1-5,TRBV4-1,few,CASSPWADSNQPQHF,TGCGCCAGCAGCCCATGGGCAGATAGCAATCAGCCCCAGCATTTT
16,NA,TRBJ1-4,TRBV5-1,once,CASSLLHGGASEKLFF,TGCGCCAGCAGCTTACTACATGGGGGGGCTAGTGAAAAACTGTTTTTT
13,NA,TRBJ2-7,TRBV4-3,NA,CASSYGAGYEQYF,TGCGCCAGCAGCTATGGGGCCGGGTATGAGCAGTACTTC
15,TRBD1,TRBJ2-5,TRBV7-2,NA,CASSLVGQEQETQYF,TGTGCCAGCAGCTTAGTCGGACAGGAACAAGAGACCCAGTACTTC
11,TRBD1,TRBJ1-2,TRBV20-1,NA,CSARQGYGYTF,TGCAGTGCTCGACAGGGGTATGGCTACACCTTC
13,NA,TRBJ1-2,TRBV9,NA,CASSFSSGFGYTF,TGTGCCAGCAGCTTCTCTTCAGGGTTTGGCTACACCTTC
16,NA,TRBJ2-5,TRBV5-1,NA,CASSPNRYPWQETQYF,TGCGCCAGCAGCCCAAACAGGTACCCCTGGCAAGAGACCCAGTACTTC
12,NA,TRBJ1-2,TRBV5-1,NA,CASSWTKGGYTF,TGCGCCAGCAGCTGGACGAAGGGGGGCTACACCTTC
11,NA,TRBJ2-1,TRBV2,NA,CASIIYNEQFF,TGTGCCAGCATAATATACAATGAGCAGTTCTTC
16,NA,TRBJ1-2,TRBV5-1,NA,CASSLEGGTGRTGYTF,TGCGCCAGCAGCTTGGAAGGAGGGACCGGGAGGACTGGCTACACCTTC